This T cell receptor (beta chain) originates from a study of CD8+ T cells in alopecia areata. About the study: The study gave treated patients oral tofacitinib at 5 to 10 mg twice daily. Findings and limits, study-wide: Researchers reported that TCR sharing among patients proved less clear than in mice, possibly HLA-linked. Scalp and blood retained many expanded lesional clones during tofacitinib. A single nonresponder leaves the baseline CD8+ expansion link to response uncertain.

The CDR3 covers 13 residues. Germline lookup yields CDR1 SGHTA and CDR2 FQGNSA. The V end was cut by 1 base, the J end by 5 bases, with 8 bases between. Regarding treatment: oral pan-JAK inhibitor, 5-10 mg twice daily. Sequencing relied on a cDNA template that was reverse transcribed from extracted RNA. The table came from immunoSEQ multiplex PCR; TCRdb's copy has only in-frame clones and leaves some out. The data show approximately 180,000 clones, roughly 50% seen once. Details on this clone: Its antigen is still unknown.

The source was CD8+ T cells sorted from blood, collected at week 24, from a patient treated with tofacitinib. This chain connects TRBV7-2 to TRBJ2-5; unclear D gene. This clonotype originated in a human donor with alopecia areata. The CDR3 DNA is TGTGCCAGCAGCTTAGGGTTGCAGGAGACCCAGTACTTC. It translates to CASSLGLQETQYF.